The following is a T cell receptor (beta chain) sequence with its context. Its antigen is currently unknown. The sample comes from a study of human T cells and chemical hapten exposure. Germline assignment: CDR1 LNHDA and CDR2 SQIVND (reference sequence). The V and J ends lost 5 bases and 1 base respectively, with 14 bases between them. This CDR3 contains 16 residues. The time point here: patch test 1, 2 weeks after DPC sensitization. Treatment given: therapeutic diphenylcyclopropenone sensitization with weekly scalp DPC. Points from the study as a whole: Patch test score rose with PT1 expanded TCRs, significant at 8, 16, 32, not 4.

TCRdb reanalysed the RACE reads using MiXCR and keeps one entry per CDR3 protein. The table has fewer than 400,000 distinct CDR3 sequences, roughly 6.9% seen once; the top ten hold 8.4%. The chain is built from TRBV19 and TRBJ2-2; the D gene is possibly TRBD1 (6 bases). The sample consisted of whole blood, taken in connection with sensitization to the hapten diphenylcyclopropenone (DPC). The source of this sequence is a woman between 18 and 30 years old with alopecia areata. Some clones in this sample may be carry-over from other donors' samples. CDR3 sequence: CASSALLGQNTGELFF. CDR3 in DNA: TGTGCCAGTAGTGCACTCCTGGGACAGAACACCGGGGAGCTGTTTTTT. Looking up the rest from reference TRBV19 and TRBJ2-2 gives the full variable domain: DGGITQSPKYLFRKEGQNVTLSCEQNLNHDAMYWYRQDPGQGLRLIYYSQIVNDFQKGDIAEGYSVSREKKESFPLTVTSAQKNPTAFYLCASSALLGQNTGELFFGEGSRLTVL.